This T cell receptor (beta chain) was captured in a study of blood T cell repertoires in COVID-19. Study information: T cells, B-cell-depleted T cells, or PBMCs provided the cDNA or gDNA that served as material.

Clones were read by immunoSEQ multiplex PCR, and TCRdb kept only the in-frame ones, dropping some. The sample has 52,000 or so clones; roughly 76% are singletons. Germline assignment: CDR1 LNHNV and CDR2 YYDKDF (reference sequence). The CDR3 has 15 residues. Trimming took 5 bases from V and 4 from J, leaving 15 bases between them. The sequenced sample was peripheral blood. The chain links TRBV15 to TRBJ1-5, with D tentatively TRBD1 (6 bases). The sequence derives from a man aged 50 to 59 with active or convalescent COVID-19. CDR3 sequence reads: CATSYTTGANQPQHF. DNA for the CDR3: TGTGCCACCAGCTACACGACAGGAGCTAATCAGCCCCAGCATTTT. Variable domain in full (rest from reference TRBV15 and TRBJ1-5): DAMVIQNPRYQVTQFGKPVTLSCSQTLNHNVMYWYQQKSSQAPKLLFHYYDKDFNNEADTPDNFQSRRPNTSFCFLDIRSPGLGDTAMYLCATSYTTGANQPQHFGDGTRLSIL.